These T cell receptor beta chains were read from a single sample in a study of blood T cell repertoires in COVID-19. Profiled with immunoSEQ multiplex PCR; TCRdb holds only in-frame clones, not every one. The table lists about 250,000 clones, around nine tenths of them singletons. The specimen sequenced was peripheral blood. The receptor source for this set is a woman aged 60 to 75 who had recovered from COVID-19. The CDR3 runs from the conserved cysteine through the conserved F or W. Each record gives: V gene, CDR3 protein.

v_gene: TRBV27; CDR3aa: CASRPGWGQDNEKLFF
v_gene: TRBV10-3; CDR3aa: CAISDTGTPNEKLFF
v_gene: TRBV28; CDR3aa: CASSFKEFYGYTF
v_gene: TRBV4-1; CDR3aa: CASSQGQINSPLHF
v_gene: TRBV18; CDR3aa: CASDRSANTGELFF
v_gene: TRBV4-2; CDR3aa: CASSQDQSRSRYHASF
v_gene: TRBV14; CDR3aa: CASSQLTSFNEQFF
v_gene: TRBV10-3; CDR3aa: CAISVSLSGNTIYF
v_gene: TRBV12-3/TRBV12-4; CDR3aa: CASSPRVSYGYTF
v_gene: TRBV11-2; CDR3aa: CASTLNTEAFF
v_gene: TRBV2; CDR3aa: CATTGGFNQPQHF
v_gene: TRBV28; CDR3aa: CASSLTGAGGLIDTQYF
v_gene: TRBV27; CDR3aa: CASSRDGGYPFF
v_gene: TRBV5-4; CDR3aa: CASSKVQGGGELFF
v_gene: TRBV7-9; CDR3aa: CASSANDREDEKLFF
v_gene: TRBV29-1; CDR3aa: CSVTLGGVNTEAFF